One and the same sample provided the 17 T cell receptor beta chains below, sequenced in a study of T cells in Graves' hyperthyroidism and ophthalmopathy. Using RNA transcripts as the source, TCR beta CDR3 regions were amplified. The study used the HTBI primer set for a first-round RT-PCR of the TCR CDR3. In TCRdb, the multiplex PCR reads were re-called with MiXCR into one record per CDR3 protein. The data show about 46,000 distinct CDR3 sequences, approximately 50% seen once. The sample taken for sequencing was peripheral blood or thyroid tissue (not recorded which). All receptors derive from a woman between 50 and 59 years old with Graves' hyperthyroidism.

This chain uses TRBV3-1 with TRBJ1-4; D gene uncertain. CDR3 length: 17 amino acids. CDR1 is LGHDT, CDR2 YNNKEL, per germline (reference sequence). Trimming left V 2 bases short and J 2 bases short, with 15 bases between. Here the CDR3 DNA reads TGTGCCAGCAGCCAAATGCCTCAGTGGGTCACTAATGAAAAACTGTTTTTT. Its protein product is CASSQMPQWVTNEKLFF.

This clonotype was found once. This rearrangement joins TRBV20-1 to TRBJ2-1; D ambiguous. The germline V gene has CDR1 DFQATT and CDR2 SNEGSKA (reference sequence). CDR3 length: 16 residues. The germline V and J ends were trimmed by 3 bases and 0 bases, with 15 bases remaining between them. DNA of the CDR3: TGCAGTGCTAGGGTCGGGTACACCCGCTCCTACAATGAGCAGTTCTTC. This encodes CSARVGYTRSYNEQFF.

Ten or more counts support this clonotype. This sequence joins TRBV6-5 and TRBJ2-7; 8 bases agree with TRBD2. V was clipped by 5 bases and J by 3 bases; unmatched bases: 12. CDR1 and CDR2 from the germline V gene are MNHEY and SVGAGI. There are 16 residues in the CDR3. This CDR3 is CASSPPPGRGGYEQYF. DNA for the CDR3: TGTGCCAGCAGTCCCCCCCCCGGGAGGGGAGGCTACGAGCAGTACTTC.

Comment on this clonotype: This may be a read error: a much more frequent sequence differs by one nucleotide. The V gene is TRBV27, the J gene TRBJ2-7; no definite D call. The CDR3 has 8 residues. The V end lost 11 bases, the J end lost 6 bases, and 5 bases lay between the germline ends. Germline V gene lookup returns CDR1 MNHEY and CDR2 SMNVEV (reference sequence). The CDR3 loop reads CARSEQYF. The CDR3 nucleotides are TGTGCCCGCTCCGAGCAGTACTTC.

The V and J genes are TRBV10-3 and TRBJ1-4; 8 nucleotides align to TRBD1. Per germline, CDR1 ENHRY and CDR2 SYGVKD. The CDR3 consists of 13 residues. V shed 6 bases and J 8 bases; nucleotides not matched to a gene: 5. CDR3 in amino acids: CAIRAAGGEKLFF. As DNA, the CDR3 is TGTGCCATCAGGGCCGCAGGGGGCGAAAAACTGTTTTTT.

V and J are TRBV3-1 and TRBJ1-4; D not certain. The CDR3 sequence is 14 residues long. The V gene's germline CDR1 is LGHDT and CDR2 YNNKEL (reference sequence). V lost 0 bases and J 7 bases, leaving 9 bases between the germline ends. CDR3 DNA sequence: TGTGCCAGCAGCCAAGACCTAACGGGTGAAAAACTGTTTTTT. It encodes CASSQDLTGEKLFF.

This chain connects TRBV2 to TRBJ1-2; D unclear. V was clipped by 6 bases and J by 14 bases, with 13 bases between them. Germline V gives CDR1 SNHLY, CDR2 FYNNEI. CDR3 size: 10 residues. CDR3 in DNA: TGTGCCAGCAGGCCCGAGGTTCCGACCTTC. This gives the protein CASRPEVPTF.

This CDR3 reads CASSPGLGGTGNTIYF. CDR3 DNA: TGTGCCAGCAGTCCCGGCCTCGGGGGTACTGGAAACACCATATATTTT. The J gene is TRBJ1-3, the V gene TRBV12-3 or TRBV12-4; D perhaps matches TRBD1 (5 bases). This CDR3 region has 16 residues. V was shortened by 5 bases and J by 2 bases, with 16 bases between the two germline ends.

This rearrangement joins TRBV20-1 to TRBJ1-2; the D is unclear. V gave up 5 bases and J gave up 1 base, with 14 bases separating them. Germline V gene lookup returns CDR1 DFQATT and CDR2 SNEGSKA (reference sequence). The CDR3 covers 14 residues. In nucleotides, the CDR3 is TGCAGTGCTGTGACCGGAGATTTTAACTATGGCTACACCTTC. It yields the protein CSAVTGDFNYGYTF.

The rearrangement joins TRBV20-1 to TRBJ2-7, with D maybe TRBD1 (5 bases). Per the germline V gene, CDR1 is DFQATT and CDR2 is SNEGSKA (reference sequence). The CDR3 has 14 amino acids. CDR3 in DNA: TGCGGCGCTTTTCGTTTCAGGCCCAGGGACGAGCAGTACTTC. Translating gives CGAFRFRPRDEQYF.

The table lists this clonotype with a count of one. The DNA is left out, because the CDR3 cannot be placed on it with certainty; the CDR3 is given as TCRdb lists it. The V gene is TRBV29-1, the J gene TRBJ2-6; TRBD2 was called by the table and not checked on the DNA. Germline CDR1 SQVTM, CDR2 ANQGSEA. The CDR3 has 21 amino acids, counting both end residues. The CDR3: CSVEGRDYGYTFGSGTNVLTF.

This clonotype was detected ten times or more. This sequence joins TRBV3-1 and TRBJ2-5; 8 bases line up with TRBD2. Germline lookup yields CDR1 LGHDT and CDR2 YNNKEL (reference sequence). The CDR3 sequence is 16 residues long. After removal of 1 base from V and 6 bases from J, the junction contained 10 bases not matched to a gene. The CDR3 nucleotides are TGTGCCAGCAGCCAAGGCCCAGCGGGAGTCATGCAGACCCAGTACTTC. Residues: CASSQGPAGVMQTQYF.

The chain joins TRBV29-1 to TRBJ1-2; D is undetermined. This CDR3 is 17 amino acids long. The germline V gene encodes CDR1 SQVTM and CDR2 ANQGSEA. V was pared by 1 base and J by 1 base, with 19 bases between. DNA of the CDR3: TGCAGCGTTGAAGTAGGTAGAGTGACATCGGTTAACTATGGCTACACCTTC. Translated, it gives CSVEVGRVTSVNYGYTF.

This clonotype appeared a few times. The chain joins TRBV5-1 to TRBJ2-2, with TRBD1 identical over 9 bases. The V segment lost 4 bases and the J segment 7 bases; nucleotides outside the gene matches: 11. Per germline, CDR1 SGHRS and CDR2 YFSETQ. The CDR3 contains 16 residues. The CDR3 reads CASSLTPGQGSGELFF. CDR3 in DNA: TGCGCCAGCAGCCTGACCCCGGGACAGGGAAGCGGGGAGCTGTTTTTT.

At least ten counts were recorded for this clonotype. The chain combines TRBV12-3 or TRBV12-4 with TRBJ1-6, with D possibly matching TRBD1 (5 bases). V was trimmed by 5 bases and J by 11 bases, leaving 19 bases between them. The CDR3 sequence is 15 residues long. CDR3 DNA: TGTGCCAGCAGTCGGCCCGGGGGGGGAATGGCACCCCTCCACTTT. Protein sequence: CASSRPGGGMAPLHF.

This clonotype was seen more than once but under ten times. The rearrangement uses TRBV10-3 and TRBJ1-2; tentative D call: TRBD1 (5 bases). The germline V gene has CDR1 ENHRY and CDR2 SYGVKD. Trimming took off 4 bases at V and 5 bases at J, with 17 bases between the two ends. This CDR3 comprises 15 residues. The CDR3 loop is CAISAQGLGPYGYTF. CDR3 bases: TGTGCCATCAGTGCGCAGGGCTTAGGGCCATATGGCTACACCTTC.

J is TRBJ1-1 and V is TRBV10-1; D unclear. Trimming left V 7 bases short and J 6 bases short, with 15 bases between. Germline V lookup: CDR1 WNHNN, CDR2 SYGVQD (reference sequence). The CDR3 extends over 13 amino acids. CDR3 DNA sequence: TGCGCCAGCACGTCGGGCAGGCCTTCTGAAGCTTTCTTT. Protein: CASTSGRPSEAFF.